Each of the 18 T cell receptor beta chains below was sequenced from the same sample in a study of T cell repertoires in cytomegalovirus infection. TCRdb called the reads again in MiXCR, with one record for every CDR3 protein. Of roughly 250,000 distinct CDR3 sequences listed, 10% to 15% are singletons. The sample taken for sequencing was PBMCs. The receptors originated from a human donor in good health (CMV status not recorded). Some clones in this sample may be carry-over from other donors' samples.

In its sample, this clonotype was seen many times. This chain uses TRBV15 with TRBJ2-7; D may correspond to TRBD1 or TRBD2 (5 bases each). The CDR3 contains 17 residues. Germline lookup yields CDR1 LNHNV and CDR2 YYDKDF (reference sequence). V lost 3 bases and J 4 bases, leaving 22 bases between the germline ends. In DNA form, the CDR3 reads TGTGCCACCAGCAGTGGCCGGGGCCCTACCTTTCCATACGAGCAGTACTTC. Translating gives CATSSGRGPTFPYEQYF.

This clonotype was seen at least ten times. Written as DNA, the CDR3 is TGTGCCAGCAGCTTTCCCACAGGGAGAAACACTGAAGCTTTCTTT. Translated: CASSFPTGRNTEAFF. This sequence joins TRBV7-6 and TRBJ1-1; D might be TRBD1 (6 bases). V was trimmed by 3 bases and J by 2 bases, leaving 13 bases between them. CDR3 size: 15 residues. Germline V gene lookup returns CDR1 SGHVS and CDR2 FNYEAQ.

The table lists this clonotype with many counts. The chain employs TRBV19 and TRBJ2-1, with 13 bases fitting TRBD2. The CDR3 is 16 residues long. J gave up 10 bases and V 3 bases, and 9 bases lay outside the gene matches. The germline V gene has CDR1 LNHDA and CDR2 SQIVND (reference sequence). The CDR3 DNA reads as TGTGCCAGTAGTATTATTTCGGGGACTAGCGGGACGGAGCAGTTCTTC. It encodes CASSIISGTSGTEQFF.

This clonotype came up many times. The rearrangement uses TRBV7-2 and TRBJ1-2, with D possibly being TRBD1 (5 bases). This CDR3 comprises 14 residues. The V gene lost 5 bases and the J gene lost 5 bases, with 15 bases spanning the gap. The germline gives CDR1 SGHTA, CDR2 FQGNSA. CDR3: CASSAGLGGYGYTF. The CDR3 DNA reads as TGTGCCAGCAGCGCCGGACTTGGGGGGTATGGCTACACCTTC.

This clonotype was counted at least ten times. The chain uses TRBV18 and TRBJ2-3; tentative D call: TRBD2 (6 bases). Germline V gene sequence: CDR1 KGHSH, CDR2 LQKENI. The CDR3 has 14 residues. V lost 5 bases, J lost 2 bases, and 11 bases lay in between. The DNA for the CDR3 is TGTGCCAGCTCAGCGGGAAGGATCACAGATACGCAGTATTTT. Its protein is CASSAGRITDTQYF.

The table lists this clonotype with many counts. The chain uses TRBV7-3 and TRBJ2-1; 11 bases align to TRBD2. Germline lookup yields CDR1 SGHTA and CDR2 FQGTGA. The CDR3 has 17 residues. J gave up 2 bases and V 2 bases, and 5 bases lay outside the gene matches. CDR3 loop: CASSLVGSGRAYNEQFF. The CDR3 region has the DNA TGTGCCAGCAGCTTAGTCGGTAGCGGGAGGGCCTACAATGAGCAGTTCTTC. The full variable domain, rest sourced from reference TRBV7-3 and TRBJ2-1, is GAGVSQTPSNKVTEKGKYVELRCDPISGHTALYWYRQSLGQGPEFLIYFQGTGAADDSGLPNDRFFAVRPEGSVSTLKIQRTERGDSAVYLCASSLVGSGRAYNEQFFGPGTRLTVL.

The chain recombines TRBV7-2 with TRBJ2-3, with 14 bases aligning to TRBD2. The ends lost 5 bases at V and 0 bases at J; junction bases unmatched: 10. Germline CDR1 SGHTA, CDR2 FQGNSA. This CDR3 spans 19 amino acids. CDR3 amino acids: CASSPKRTSGRTSTDTQYF. The CDR3, as DNA: TGTGCCAGCAGCCCGAAAAGGACTAGCGGGAGGACGAGCACAGATACGCAGTATTTT.

This rearrangement joins TRBV11-3 to TRBJ2-1; tentative D call: TRBD2 (6 bases). Germline assignment: CDR1 SGHNT and CDR2 YENEEA. Trimming cost V 4 bases and J 7 bases, with 11 bases left between them. The CDR3 has 13 amino acids. DNA of the CDR3: TGTGCCAGCAGCTCTGTTCGGGGGAATGAGCAGTTCTTC. It is translated as CASSSVRGNEQFF.

This clonotype came up many times. The V call is TRBV27, the J call TRBJ1-5; 8 positions agree with TRBD1. Per germline, CDR1 MNHEY and CDR2 SMNVEV (reference sequence). The ends lost 5 bases at V and 7 bases at J; junction bases unmatched: 4. The CDR3 has 13 amino acids. CDR3 sequence: CASSPGQGQPQHF. The CDR3 DNA is TGTGCCAGCAGTCCCGGACAGGGACAGCCCCAGCATTTT.

This clonotype was found many times. The chain has TRBV15 and TRBJ2-4; 12 bases map to TRBD1. V lost 5 bases and J lost 7; bases outside the gene matches: 18. This CDR3 has 19 residues. Per germline, CDR1 LNHNV and CDR2 YYDKDF (reference sequence). In DNA, the CDR3 is TGTGCCACCAGCGCCTCCGGGACAGGGGGCGCCCGAGCGAGGAACATTCAGTACTTC. It yields the protein CATSASGTGGARARNIQYF.

Turning to this clonotype: A single base separates this from a much larger clone, so it may be a read error. CDR3 sequence: CTSTGQGASTEAFF. The CDR3, as DNA: TGTACCAGCACCGGCCAGGGGGCGAGCACTGAAGCTTTCTTT. V usage is TRBV7-2 and J usage is TRBJ1-1, with 8 bases identical to TRBD1. Per the germline V gene, CDR1 is SGHTA and CDR2 is FQGNSA. The CDR3 extends over 14 amino acids. The V and J ends lost 7 bases and 4 bases, in that order; junction bases with no gene match: 8.

This clonotype was detected a few times. V and J are TRBV6-1 and TRBJ2-3, with TRBD2 identical over 7 bases. The CDR3 covers 16 residues. The germline V gene has CDR1 MNHNS and CDR2 SASEGT. Losses at the gene ends were 7 bases for V and 1 base for J; bases not matched to a gene: 11. In DNA form, the CDR3 reads TGTGCCAGCATCCGGTCCGGGGGGATCGGCACAGATACGCAGTATTTT. Protein product: CASIRSGGIGTDTQYF.

This clonotype has at least ten counts. This chain connects TRBV7-2 to TRBJ2-3, with 9 bases fitting TRBD2. The CDR3 length is 14 residues. With 7 bases clipped from V and 3 bases from J, the junction kept 5 bases outside the gene matches. CDR1 and CDR2 from the germline V gene are SGHTA and FQGNSA. CDR3 DNA sequence: TGTGCCAGCACCGAGCGGGGGGCAACAGATACGCAGTATTTT. Residues: CASTERGATDTQYF.

For this clonotype: A much larger clonotype is one base distant, so this may be a read error. The chain has TRBV5-1 and TRBJ1-6; D is uncertain. Germline V lookup: CDR1 SGHRS, CDR2 YFSETQ. With 0 bases removed from V and 4 bases from J, the gap between germline ends came to 8 bases. This CDR3 spans 15 amino acids. CDR3 sequence: CASSLGSVYNSPLHF. The CDR3 DNA reads TGCGCCAGCAGCTTGGGCAGTGTTTATAATTCACCCCTCCACTTT.

This chain uses TRBV6-2 or TRBV6-3 with TRBJ2-7, with D perhaps matching TRBD1 or TRBD2 (6 bases each). From germline, CDR1 is MNHEY and CDR2 SVGEGT. The CDR3 extends over 14 amino acids. The V and J ends lost 2 bases and 6 bases respectively, with 14 bases between them. The CDR3 here is CASSYPGGLGEQYF. For the CDR3, the DNA is TGTGCCAGCAGTTACCCCGGGGGCTTGGGCGAGCAGTACTTC.

CDR3 sequence (DNA): TGTGCCAGCAGCTACGGACTTGGGGCTGATGGAGAGCAGTTCTTC. It encodes CASSYGLGADGEQFF. The chain employs TRBV3-1 and TRBJ2-1; D may correspond to TRBD1 or TRBD2 (5 bases each). Germline V gene lookup returns CDR1 LGHDT and CDR2 YNNKEL (reference sequence). V was shortened by 5 bases and J by 10 bases, with 21 bases between the two germline ends. This CDR3 has 15 residues.

The V gene is TRBV30, the J gene TRBJ1-1; 7 nucleotides match TRBD1. Germline-derived CDR1 and CDR2 are GTSNPN and SVGIG (reference sequence). The CDR3 has 14 amino acids. Losses at the gene ends were 3 bases for V and 3 bases for J; bases not matched to a gene: 7. The CDR3 DNA sequence: TGTGCCTGGAGCCACACAGGGGCCCACACTGAAGCTTTCTTT. Translating gives CAWSHTGAHTEAFF.

The chain uses TRBV12-3 or TRBV12-4 and TRBJ1-1, with D tentatively TRBD1 (5 bases). This CDR3 has 13 residues. V was clipped by 3 bases and J by 4 bases, with 9 bases between them. In DNA form, the CDR3 reads TGTGCCAGCAGTTTGACAGTCGCCACTGAAGCTTTCTTT. This encodes CASSLTVATEAFF.